Below are 18 T cell receptor beta chains sequenced from a single sample in a study of cytomegalovirus exposure and HLA in healthy donors. Both 60 Vbeta primers and 13 Jbeta primers went into the PCR. The table came from immunoSEQ multiplex PCR; TCRdb's copy has only in-frame clones and leaves some out. The sample carries about 100,000 clones, 79% recorded once. What was sequenced was PBMCs. These TCRs come from a woman between 40 and 50 years old in good health and CMV-seronegative.

V gene TRBV18 combines with J gene TRBJ2-1, with D perhaps matching TRBD1 (5 bases). Trimming took off 0 bases at V and 9 bases at J, with 15 bases between the two ends. The CDR3 totals 15 residues. Germline CDR1 and CDR2: KGHSH and LQKENI. The CDR3 sequence is CASSPPDKGGGEQFF. CDR3 sequence (DNA): TGTGCCAGCTCACCACCGGACAAGGGCGGCGGTGAGCAGTTCTTC.

The J gene is TRBJ1-3, the V gene TRBV29-1; no firm D call. The V gene lost 6 bases and the J gene lost 0 bases, with 15 bases spanning the gap. There are 15 residues in the CDR3. Germline values: CDR1 SQVTM, CDR2 ANQGSEA. The CDR3 sequence: CSVSYGHSSGNTIYF. The CDR3 DNA is TGCAGCGTCTCGTACGGTCACAGCTCTGGAAACACCATATATTTT. The variable domain in full, completed from reference TRBV29-1 and TRBJ1-3, reads SAVISQKPSRDICQRGTSLTIQCQVDSQVTMMFWYRQQPGQSLTLIATANQGSEATYESGFVIDKFPISRPNLTFSTLTVSNMSPEDSSIYLCSVSYGHSSGNTIYFGEGSWLTVV.

The V call is TRBV7-2, the J call TRBJ2-3; TRBD2 matches at 7 bases. CDR1 and CDR2 from the germline V gene are SGHTA and FQGNSA. V lost 2 bases, J lost 2 bases, and 4 bases stayed unmatched. The CDR3 is made up of 15 amino acids. Here the CDR3 DNA reads TGTGCCAGCAGCTTAAGCGGGGCTCACACAGATACGCAGTATTTT. The encoded protein is CASSLSGAHTDTQYF.

This clone was recorded a few times. This sequence joins TRBV6-5 and TRBJ2-1; 8 bases are a match to TRBD2. The ends lost 5 bases at V and 9 bases at J; junction bases unmatched: 9. The CDR3 has 14 amino acids. Germline V gene data show CDR1 as MNHEY and CDR2 as SVGAGI. The CDR3 nucleotides are TGTGCCAGCAGTAACCGGGGGGGCCGTGCTGAGCAGTTCTTC. Amino acid sequence: CASSNRGGRAEQFF.

The V and J genes are TRBV19 and TRBJ1-5; 10 nucleotides match TRBD1. V trimming: 6 bases; J trimming: 7 bases; junction bases outside the gene matches: 9. Germline V gene sequence: CDR1 LNHDA, CDR2 SQIVND (reference sequence). This CDR3 contains 15 residues. The CDR3 reads CASRPRTGGRQPQHF. As DNA, the CDR3 is TGTGCCAGTAGGCCTAGGACAGGGGGGAGGCAGCCCCAGCATTTT.

This clone was found once. This chain joins TRBV6-5 and TRBJ2-3; maybe TRBD1 (6 bases). This CDR3 spans 16 amino acids. Trimming cost V 3 bases and J 1 base, with 14 bases left between them. Germline V lookup: CDR1 MNHEY, CDR2 SVGAGI. CDR3 bases: TGTGCCAGCAGTTATAACAGGGACCCACGCACAGATACGCAGTATTTT. Translating gives CASSYNRDPRTDTQYF.

The gene calls are TRBV6-5 and TRBJ1-6, with 7 bases that match TRBD1. The CDR3 covers 16 residues. CDR1 is MNHEY, CDR2 SVGAGI, per germline. After removal of 0 bases from V and 8 bases from J, the junction contained 7 bases not matched to a gene. CDR3 in amino acids: CASSYSLTGRDSPLHF. The CDR3 DNA is TGTGCCAGCAGTTACTCCCTGACAGGGCGGGATTCACCCCTCCACTTT.

V gene TRBV2 combines with J gene TRBJ2-7, with D possibly TRBD2 on 5 matching bases. This CDR3 has 15 amino acids. CDR1 is SNHLY, CDR2 FYNNEI, per germline. The V end lost 1 base, the J end lost 0 bases, and 10 bases lay between the germline ends. In DNA, the CDR3 is TGTGCCAGCAGTGAAGGAAGCGGTAGCTCCTACGAGCAGTACTTC. Translation: CASSEGSGSSYEQYF.

The J gene is TRBJ1-6, the V gene TRBV5-1; perhaps TRBD1 as D (5 bases). With 3 bases removed from V and 5 bases from J, the gap between germline ends came to 12 bases. Germline-derived CDR1 and CDR2 are SGHRS and YFSETQ. This CDR3 has 15 residues. The CDR3 nucleotides read TGCGCCAGCAGCTACCGACAGTCCGATAATTCACCCCTCCACTTT. Protein sequence: CASSYRQSDNSPLHF.

V and J are TRBV7-2 and TRBJ2-7; 7 nucleotides align to TRBD1. Per germline, CDR1 SGHTA and CDR2 FQGNSA. The V gene end was trimmed by 0 bases and the J gene end by 3 bases; junction bases not matched to a gene: 5. CDR3 length: 15 amino acids. The chain's CDR3 is CASSLAGQLYYEQYF. The CDR3 region has the DNA TGTGCCAGCAGCTTAGCGGGACAGCTTTACTACGAGCAGTACTTC.

The gene calls are TRBV6-5 and TRBJ1-5, with 7 bases identical to TRBD1. The CDR3 length is 14 residues. The germline CDR1 and CDR2 sequences are MNHEY and SVGAGI. The V and J ends lost 6 bases and 2 bases, in that order; junction bases with no gene match: 4. The CDR3 region has the DNA TGTGCCAGCAGGGAGGGGGCGGGCAATCAGCCCCAGCATTTT. Its protein is CASREGAGNQPQHF.

The chain recombines TRBV27 with TRBJ2-7; D not resolved. Trimming left V 5 bases short and J 0 bases short, with 5 bases between. Germline V gene data show CDR1 as MNHEY and CDR2 as SMNVEV (reference sequence). The CDR3 consists of 12 residues. The CDR3 protein is CASSLPSYEQYF. The CDR3 nucleotides are TGTGCCAGCAGTCTCCCCTCCTACGAGCAGTACTTC.

The chain's CDR3 is CASSEPGLSAYNEQFF. The CDR3 DNA reads TGTGCCAGCAGTGAACCGGGACTCAGTGCTTACAATGAGCAGTTCTTC. The chain has TRBV6-1 and TRBJ2-1; possibly TRBD2 for D (6 bases). CDR3 length: 16 amino acids. V lost 2 bases and J lost 4, with 15 bases in between. Germline CDR1 reads MNHNS; CDR2 reads SASEGT.

The rearrangement uses TRBV2 and TRBJ1-4, with D unclear. V lost 4 bases, J lost 7 bases, and 10 bases lay in between. The length of the CDR3 is 13 residues. Germline V gene data show CDR1 as SNHLY and CDR2 as FYNNEI. This CDR3 reads CASSVGWSEKLFF. CDR3 nucleotide sequence: TGTGCCAGCAGTGTTGGGTGGAGTGAAAAACTGTTTTTT.

Here the CDR3 reads CASSDRDRGVDSPLHF. DNA of the CDR3: TGCGCCAGCAGCGACCGGGACAGGGGTGTGGATTCACCCCTCCACTTT. The V and J genes are TRBV4-1 and TRBJ1-6; 10 nucleotides align to TRBD1. This CDR3 comprises 16 residues. The junction had 9 bases not matched to a gene; V was cut back by 5 bases and J by 8 bases. Germline CDR1 and CDR2: MGHRA and YSYEKL.

The chain links TRBV6-1 to TRBJ2-3, with TRBD1 identical over 9 bases. Trimming at V came to 7 bases and at J to 5 bases, leaving 10 bases not matched to a gene. In germline, CDR1 is MNHNS, CDR2 SASEGT. The CDR3 covers 15 residues. Here the CDR3 DNA reads TGTGCCAGCACCGCCGGGACAGGGTCGGTAGATACGCAGTATTTT. Protein product: CASTAGTGSVDTQYF.

In its sample, this clone was seen a few times. This sequence joins TRBV5-4 and TRBJ1-2; 10 nucleotides line up with TRBD1. The length of the CDR3 is 16 residues. In germline, CDR1 is SGHNT, CDR2 YYREEE (reference sequence). Trimming at V came to 2 bases and at J to 6 bases, leaving 10 bases not matched to a gene. The CDR3 spells CASSFPPGQGFHGYTF. CDR3 DNA: TGTGCCAGCAGCTTTCCCCCGGGACAGGGGTTCCATGGCTACACCTTC.

The chain has TRBV6-6 and TRBJ2-7, with D tentatively TRBD1 (6 bases). The CDR3 sequence is 14 residues long. The V end was cut by 6 bases, the J end by 5 bases, with 17 bases between. Germline loops: CDR1 MNHNY, CDR2 SVGAGI (reference sequence). Written as DNA, the CDR3 is TGTGCCAGCAGACTAACAGGGATCGGCGACGAGCAGTACTTC. Translated, it gives CASRLTGIGDEQYF.